One and the same sample provided the 15 T cell receptor beta chains below, sequenced in a study of control samples from healthy donors and cancer patients. Assay used: immunoSEQ multiplex PCR; TCRdb lists only in-frame clones, some missing. The repertoire holds some 30,000 clones, with around 90% as singletons. Source material: formalin-fixed, paraffin-embedded tissue. Source of these receptors: a female donor with melanoma.

The CDR3 DNA follows: TGCGCCAGCGGAATTCAGGGTTCGAACACTGAAGCTTTCTTT. Its translation: CASGIQGSNTEAFF. This chain uses TRBV5-1 with TRBJ1-1; the D gene is possibly TRBD1 (5 bases). Trimming removed 7 bases at V and 1 base at J, with 14 bases between. The germline CDR1 and CDR2 sequences are SGHRS and YFSETQ. This CDR3 has 14 amino acids.

The V and J genes are TRBV9 and TRBJ1-1; D is perhaps TRBD1 (5 bases). The V end was cut by 0 bases, the J end by 7 bases, with 16 bases between. CDR1 and CDR2 from the germline V gene are SGDLS and YYNGEE. This CDR3 has 15 residues. Here the CDR3 reads CASSVVVVGQDEAFF. CDR3 DNA sequence: TGTGCCAGCAGCGTAGTGGTCGTGGGGCAAGATGAAGCTTTCTTT.

The gene calls are TRBV11-3 and TRBJ2-3; TRBD2 matches 8 bases. V dropped 5 bases and J dropped 4; count of bases not matched to a gene: 8. The CDR3 spans 15 residues. The germline V gene has CDR1 SGHNT and CDR2 YENEEA. The CDR3 DNA is TGTGCCAGCAGCCCGGCGGGAGGAGATGCAGATACGCAGTATTTT. It encodes CASSPAGGDADTQYF.

The chain links TRBV9 to TRBJ2-5, with 11 bases matching TRBD2. After removal of 0 bases from V and 5 bases from J, the junction contained 3 bases not matched to a gene. The CDR3 is 15 residues long. Germline lookup yields CDR1 SGDLS and CDR2 YYNGEE. Here the CDR3 DNA reads TGTGCCAGCAGCGTAGAACTAGCGGGAGACGAGACCCAGTACTTC. Its protein is CASSVELAGDETQYF.

Only one count was recorded for this clone. This chain joins TRBV6-5 and TRBJ1-2, with 7 bases aligning to TRBD1. The CDR3 is made up of 15 amino acids. The junction had 14 bases not matched to a gene; V was cut back by 5 bases and J by 8 bases. Looked up from germline, CDR1 is MNHEY and CDR2 is SVGAGI. The DNA for the CDR3 is TGTGCCAGCAGTCGTCATCAAGGGGGCGACTCAGGCTACACCTTC. Translating it yields CASSRHQGGDSGYTF.

V and J are TRBV5-1 and TRBJ2-3; 9 nucleotides align to TRBD2. Germline-derived CDR1 and CDR2 are SGHRS and YFSETQ. Losses at the gene ends were 3 bases for V and 8 bases for J; bases not matched to a gene: 7. The CDR3 runs 14 residues. The CDR3 protein is CASSSSSGTGTQYF. In DNA, the CDR3 is TGCGCCAGCAGCTCATCTAGCGGGACGGGTACGCAGTATTTT.

Details on this clone: Given a much more abundant clone one base away, this may be a read error. The V gene is TRBV5-5, the J gene TRBJ1-2; no clear D. Germline loops: CDR1 SGHKS, CDR2 YYEKEE (reference sequence). The CDR3 extends over 14 amino acids. The ends were cut back, 2 bases at V and 7 bases at J, with 15 bases in the middle. The CDR3 sequence is CASSLGGDWSGYTF. In DNA form, the CDR3 reads TGTGCCAGCAGCTTAGGCGGGGATTGGAGTGGCTACACCTTC.

V usage is TRBV7-8 and J usage is TRBJ2-5, with TRBD2 matching over 10 bases. Trimming cost V 3 bases and J 5 bases; bases outside gene matches: 0. CDR1 SGHVS and CDR2 FQNEAQ come from the germline V gene. This CDR3 spans 13 amino acids. CDR3 bases: TGTGCCAGCAGCTTTAGCGGGAGGGAGACCCAGTACTTC. It encodes CASSFSGRETQYF.

This sequence joins TRBV7-9 and TRBJ1-5; 7 nucleotides align to TRBD1. CDR1 and CDR2 from the germline V gene are SEHNR and FQNEAQ (reference sequence). V lost 4 bases to trimming and J lost 0 bases; unmatched junction nucleotides: 15. This CDR3 comprises 19 residues. The DNA of the CDR3 is TGTGCCAGCAGCTCACGGGAGAAACAGGGGCGGTATAGCAATCAGCCCCAGCATTTT. Its translation: CASSSREKQGRYSNQPQHF.

V usage is TRBV28 and J usage is TRBJ2-5; weak D call: TRBD2 (5 bases). CDR1 is MDHEN and CDR2 is SYDVKM in the germline V gene. CDR3 length: 14 amino acids. V lost 3 bases and J 4 bases, leaving 12 bases between the germline ends. In DNA, the CDR3 is TGTGCCAGCAGTTTCGTAGAAGGAGGAGAGACCCAGTACTTC. Amino acids: CASSFVEGGETQYF.

This clone has more than one count but fewer than ten. The gene calls are TRBV20-1 and TRBJ2-7; the D is unclear. CDR1 DFQATT and CDR2 SNEGSKA come from the germline V gene (reference sequence). Trimming left V 0 bases short and J 2 bases short, with 2 bases between. This CDR3 is built from 11 residues. DNA for the CDR3: TGCAGTGCTAGAGATGCCTACGAGCAGTACTTC. This sequence encodes CSARDAYEQYF.

The genes are TRBV7-9 and TRBJ2-5, with 8 bases that match TRBD1. The CDR3 spans 18 residues. Trimming took 5 bases from V and 2 from J; bases not matched to a gene: 16. Germline-derived CDR1 and CDR2 are SEHNR and FQNEAQ (reference sequence). The CDR3 DNA is TGTGCCAGCAGCCAATTTAGGGGGGACAGGCGGCGACAAGAGACCCAGTACTTC. Amino acids: CASSQFRGDRRRQETQYF.

In its sample, this clone was seen a few times. The V and J genes are TRBV6-2 or TRBV6-3 and TRBJ2-1, with D perhaps TRBD2 (5 bases). Germline lookup yields CDR1 MNHEY and CDR2 SVGEGT. V lost 1 base and J lost 10, with 8 bases in between. The length of the CDR3 is 12 residues. The CDR3 region is CASSYWSGEQFF. In DNA, the CDR3 is TGTGCCAGCAGTTACTGGTCGGGAGAGCAGTTCTTC.

The chain recombines TRBV19 with TRBJ1-1, with D possibly TRBD1 on 6 matching bases. Between the trimmed V and J ends, which lost 2 bases and 1 base, there was a span of 11 bases. This CDR3 region has 15 residues. The germline V gene has CDR1 LNHDA and CDR2 SQIVND (reference sequence). This CDR3 reads CASSISGGPNTEAFF. For the CDR3, the DNA is TGTGCCAGTAGTATATCTGGGGGCCCGAACACTGAAGCTTTCTTT.

The V call is TRBV15, the J call TRBJ1-5; D may match TRBD1 or TRBD2 (5 bases each). TRBJ2-3 matches the DNA end more closely, so the J call is doubtful. CDR3 length: 17 residues. CDR1 and CDR2 from the germline V gene are LNHNV and YYDKDF (reference sequence). The CDR3 region is CATSRDQGVVRTQPQYF. CDR3 nucleotide sequence: TGTGCCACCAGCAGAGATCAGGGCGTAGTTCGGACTCAGCCCCAGTATTTT.